The T cell receptor beta chain described here comes from a study of T cell responses to AZD1222 COVID-19 vaccine. Study-level points and caveats: Donor demographics were predominantly white British with a female majority; clonal diversity may be underestimated. With dominance at 160-218 and 743-854, vaccine-associated CD4 TCRs spanned spike.

As regards this clone: Its cognate antigen is unknown.

Measured with immunoSEQ multiplex PCR; TCRdb has only the in-frame clones, and not every one. The sample carries more than 60,000 clones, roughly 87% recorded once. The CDR3 totals 14 residues. Trimming pared 2 bases from V and 0 bases from J, leaving 8 bases between. The V gene's germline CDR1 is MNHNS and CDR2 SASEGT. This receptor was taken from an adult who received the AZD1222 COVID-19 vaccine. The sequenced sample was peripheral blood, obtained 28 days after the second AZD1222 dose. This chain joins TRBV6-1 and TRBJ2-7; tentatively, D is TRBD1 (6 bases). CDR3 residues: CASSERQASYEQYF. The DNA for the CDR3 is TGTGCCAGCAGTGAACGACAGGCCTCCTACGAGCAGTACTTC.